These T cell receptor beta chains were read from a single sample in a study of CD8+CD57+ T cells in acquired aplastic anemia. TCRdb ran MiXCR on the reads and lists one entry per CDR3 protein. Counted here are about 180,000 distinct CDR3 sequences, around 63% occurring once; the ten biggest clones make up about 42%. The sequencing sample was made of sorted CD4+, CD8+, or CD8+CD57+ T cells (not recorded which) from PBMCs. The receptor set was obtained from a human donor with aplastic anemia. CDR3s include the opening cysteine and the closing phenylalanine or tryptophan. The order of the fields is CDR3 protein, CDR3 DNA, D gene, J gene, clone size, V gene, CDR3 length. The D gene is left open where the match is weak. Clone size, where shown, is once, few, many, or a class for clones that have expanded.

CDR3aa: CASSDTTGQFYEAFF
CDR3nt: TGCGCCAGCAGTGATACCACAGGGCAATTCTATGAAGCTTTCTTT
d_gene: -
j_gene: TRBJ1-1
abundance: -
v_gene: TRBV10-2
len: 15

CDR3aa: CATSRDRVMNEQYF
CDR3nt: TGTGCCACCAGCAGGGACAGGGTGATGAACGAGCAGTACTTC
d_gene: TRBD1
j_gene: TRBJ2-7
abundance: -
v_gene: TRBV15
len: 14

CDR3aa: CASSLGTGGNTIYF
CDR3nt: TGTGCCAGCAGCTTGGGGACTGGAGGAAACACCATATATTTT
d_gene: -
j_gene: TRBJ1-3
abundance: few
v_gene: TRBV7-2
len: 14

CDR3aa: CSATGRDEQFF
CDR3nt: TGCAGTGCTACCGGGCGGGACGAGCAGTTCTTC
d_gene: -
j_gene: TRBJ2-1
abundance: -
v_gene: TRBV20-1
len: 11

CDR3aa: CAVSRGRGIQPQHF
CDR3nt: TGTGCCGTCAGTAGGGGGCGCGGGATACAGCCCCAGCATTTT
d_gene: TRBD1
j_gene: TRBJ1-5
abundance: -
v_gene: TRBV10-3
len: 14

CDR3aa: CASSLQGNYEQYF
CDR3nt: TGTGCCAGCAGCCTACAGGGTAACTACGAGCAGTACTTC
d_gene: -
j_gene: TRBJ2-7
abundance: -
v_gene: TRBV25-1
len: 13

CDR3aa: CASSSSMGAGNGYTF
CDR3nt: TGTGCCAGCAGTTCCTCAATGGGCGCTGGGAATGGCTACACCTTC
d_gene: -
j_gene: TRBJ1-2
abundance: -
v_gene: TRBV5-8
len: 15

CDR3aa: CASSSNRGTPLHF
CDR3nt: TGTGCCAGCAGCTCCAACAGGGGTACACCCCTCCACTTT
d_gene: TRBD1
j_gene: TRBJ1-6
abundance: -
v_gene: TRBV7-2
len: 13

CDR3aa: CASSQVFGGTNYGYTF
CDR3nt: TGCGCCAGCAGCCAAGTTTTCGGGGGGACCAACTATGGCTACACCTTC
d_gene: -
j_gene: TRBJ1-2
abundance: few
v_gene: TRBV4-1
len: 16

CDR3aa: CASSQRSYNEQFF
CDR3nt: TGTGCCAGCAGCCAGCGCTCCTACAATGAGCAGTTCTTC
d_gene: -
j_gene: TRBJ2-1
abundance: many
v_gene: TRBV6-5
len: 13

CDR3aa: CASRGIGATEAFF
CDR3nt: TGCGCCAGCAGGGGTATAGGCGCTACTGAAGCTTTCTTT
d_gene: -
j_gene: TRBJ1-1
abundance: -
v_gene: TRBV2
len: 13

CDR3aa: CASSPSQSLTYGYTF
CDR3nt: TGTGCCAGTAGTCCATCTCAGTCCCTGACTTATGGCTACACCTTC
d_gene: -
j_gene: TRBJ1-2
abundance: -
v_gene: TRBV19
len: 15

CDR3aa: CASSIGGNFYEQYF
CDR3nt: TGTGCCAGTAGTATAGGGGGGAATTTCTACGAGCAGTACTTC
d_gene: -
j_gene: TRBJ2-7
abundance: -
v_gene: TRBV19
len: 14

CDR3aa: CSAGYRELSTEAFF
CDR3nt: TGCAGTGCCGGATACCGGGAATTAAGCACTGAAGCTTTCTTT
d_gene: -
j_gene: TRBJ1-1
abundance: -
v_gene: TRBV20-1
len: 14

CDR3aa: CASSFSGITGELFF
CDR3nt: TGTGCCAGCAGCTTTTCCGGGATCACCGGGGAGCTGTTTTTT
d_gene: -
j_gene: TRBJ2-2
abundance: -
v_gene: TRBV7-2
len: 14

CDR3aa: CSARNAQETQYF
CDR3nt: TGCAGTGCAAGAAATGCCCAAGAGACCCAGTACTTC
d_gene: -
j_gene: TRBJ2-5
abundance: few
v_gene: TRBV20-1
len: 12

CDR3aa: CASSKDRQETQYF
CDR3nt: TGTGCCAGCAGCAAGGATAGACAAGAGACCCAGTACTTC
d_gene: -
j_gene: TRBJ2-5
abundance: -
v_gene: TRBV2
len: 13

CDR3aa: CATSDGSEPQHF
CDR3nt: TGTGCCACCAGTGATGGGTCGGAGCCCCAGCATTTT
d_gene: -
j_gene: TRBJ1-5
abundance: -
v_gene: TRBV24-1
len: 12

CDR3aa: CSAHGQRGETQYF
CDR3nt: TGCAGTGCTCACGGCCAGCGGGGGGAGACCCAGTACTTC
d_gene: TRBD2
j_gene: TRBJ2-5
abundance: -
v_gene: TRBV20-1
len: 13

CDR3aa: CASTAVQGTDTQYF
CDR3nt: TGTGCCAGTACGGCCGTACAGGGAACAGATACGCAGTATTTT
d_gene: -
j_gene: TRBJ2-3
abundance: -
v_gene: TRBV19
len: 14

CDR3aa: CATSSAYEETQYF
CDR3nt: TGTGCCACCAGTAGCGCTTATGAGGAGACCCAGTACTTC
d_gene: -
j_gene: TRBJ2-5
abundance: -
v_gene: TRBV24-1
len: 13

CDR3aa: CASQGQGHNEQFF
CDR3nt: TGCGCCAGCCAGGGACAGGGTCACAATGAGCAGTTCTTC
d_gene: TRBD1
j_gene: TRBJ2-1
abundance: -
v_gene: TRBV4-1
len: 13

CDR3aa: CASSDEESSTDTQYF
CDR3nt: TGTGCCAGCAGCGATGAGGAATCGAGCACAGATACGCAGTATTTT
d_gene: -
j_gene: TRBJ2-3
abundance: -
v_gene: TRBV7-6
len: 15

CDR3aa: CSAGQAGEQYF
CDR3nt: TGCAGCGCGGGACAGGCTGGCGAGCAGTACTTC
d_gene: TRBD1
j_gene: TRBJ2-7
abundance: -
v_gene: TRBV29-1
len: 11

CDR3aa: CASSAGLAYEQYF
CDR3nt: TGTGCTAGCAGCGCAGGACTAGCCTACGAGCAGTACTTC
d_gene: TRBD2
j_gene: TRBJ2-7
abundance: -
v_gene: TRBV7-7
len: 13

CDR3aa: CASSLAPGLHAFF
CDR3nt: TGTGCCAGCAGTTTAGCCCCTGGGCTTCACGCTTTCTTT
d_gene: -
j_gene: TRBJ1-1
abundance: -
v_gene: TRBV12-3/TRBV12-4
len: 13

CDR3aa: CSARIRREGNTDTQYF
CDR3nt: TGCAGTGCTAGAATTCGTCGCGAGGGAAACACAGATACGCAGTATTTT
d_gene: -
j_gene: TRBJ2-3
abundance: few
v_gene: TRBV20-1
len: 16

CDR3aa: CASSLKFPAGGGEQYF
CDR3nt: TGTGCCAGCAGCTTGAAATTCCCAGCTGGTGGGGGCGAGCAGTACTTC
d_gene: -
j_gene: TRBJ2-7
abundance: -
v_gene: TRBV7-3
len: 16

CDR3aa: CASSLTPGNYGYTF
CDR3nt: TGTGCCAGCAGCTTAACGCCAGGGAATTATGGCTACACCTTC
d_gene: -
j_gene: TRBJ1-2
abundance: -
v_gene: TRBV7-8
len: 14

CDR3aa: CASTPVVGLKLFF
CDR3nt: TGTGCCAGTACTCCCGTAGTGGGGTTGAAACTGTTTTTT
d_gene: -
j_gene: TRBJ1-4
abundance: -
v_gene: TRBV19
len: 13